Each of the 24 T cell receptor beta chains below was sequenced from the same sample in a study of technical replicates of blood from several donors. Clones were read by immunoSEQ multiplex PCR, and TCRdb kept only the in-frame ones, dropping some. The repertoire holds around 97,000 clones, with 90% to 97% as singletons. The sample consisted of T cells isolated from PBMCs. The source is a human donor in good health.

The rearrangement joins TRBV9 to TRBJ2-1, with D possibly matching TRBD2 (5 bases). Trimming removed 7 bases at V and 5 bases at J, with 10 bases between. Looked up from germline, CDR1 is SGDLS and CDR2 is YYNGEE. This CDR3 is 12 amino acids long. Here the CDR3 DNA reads TGTGCCAGCGGGAGAGGGAACAATGAGCAGTTCTTC. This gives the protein CASGRGNNEQFF.

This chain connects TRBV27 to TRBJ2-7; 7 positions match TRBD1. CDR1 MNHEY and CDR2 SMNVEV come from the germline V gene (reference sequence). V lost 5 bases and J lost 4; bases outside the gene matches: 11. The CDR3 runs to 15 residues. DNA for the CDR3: TGTGCCAGCAGTCCGCTGAGACAGGGTGGATACGAGCAGTACTTC. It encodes CASSPLRQGGYEQYF.

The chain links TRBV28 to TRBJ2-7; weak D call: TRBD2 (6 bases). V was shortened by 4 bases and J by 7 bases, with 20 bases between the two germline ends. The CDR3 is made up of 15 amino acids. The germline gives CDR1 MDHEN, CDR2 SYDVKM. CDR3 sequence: CASSSAGGSQVEQYF. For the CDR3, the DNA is TGTGCCAGCAGTTCGGCTGGGGGGTCCCAGGTGGAGCAGTACTTC. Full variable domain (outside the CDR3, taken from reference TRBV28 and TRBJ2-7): DVKVTQSSRYLVKRTGEKVFLECVQDMDHENMFWYRQDPGLGLRLIYFSYDVKMKEKGDIPEGYSVSREKKERFSLILESASTNQTSMYLCASSSAGGSQVEQYFGPGTRLTVT.

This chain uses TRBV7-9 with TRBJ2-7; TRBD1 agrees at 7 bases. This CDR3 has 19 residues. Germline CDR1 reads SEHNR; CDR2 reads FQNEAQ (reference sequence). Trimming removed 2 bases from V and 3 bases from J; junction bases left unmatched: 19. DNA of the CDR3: TGTGCCAGCAGCTTATCGAAGACAGGGTGGAACTCGGCGGGCTACGAGCAGTACTTC. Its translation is CASSLSKTGWNSAGYEQYF.

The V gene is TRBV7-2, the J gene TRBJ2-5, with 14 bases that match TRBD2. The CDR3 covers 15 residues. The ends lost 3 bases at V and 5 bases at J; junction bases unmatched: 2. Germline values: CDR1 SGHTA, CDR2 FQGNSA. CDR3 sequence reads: CASSLRLAGGETQYF. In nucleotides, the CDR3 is TGTGCCAGCAGCTTGAGACTAGCGGGAGGGGAGACCCAGTACTTC.

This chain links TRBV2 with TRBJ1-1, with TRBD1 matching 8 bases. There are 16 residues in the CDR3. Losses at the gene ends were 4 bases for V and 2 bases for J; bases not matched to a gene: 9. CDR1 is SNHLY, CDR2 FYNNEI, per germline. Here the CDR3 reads CASSGTGQGFNTEAFF. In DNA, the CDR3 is TGTGCCAGCAGTGGGACAGGGCAGGGGTTCAACACTGAAGCTTTCTTT. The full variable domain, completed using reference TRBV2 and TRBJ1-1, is EPEVTQTPSHQVTQMGQEVILRCVPISNHLYFYWYRQILGQKVEFLVSFYNNEISEKSEIFDDQFSVERPDGSNFTLKIRSTKLEDSAMYFCASSGTGQGFNTEAFFGQGTRLTVV.

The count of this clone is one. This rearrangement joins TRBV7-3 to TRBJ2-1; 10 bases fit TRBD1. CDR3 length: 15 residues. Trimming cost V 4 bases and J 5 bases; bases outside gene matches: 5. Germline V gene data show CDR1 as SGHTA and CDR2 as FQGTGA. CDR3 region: CASSSRQGANNEQFF. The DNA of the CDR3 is TGTGCCAGCAGCTCTCGACAGGGGGCTAACAATGAGCAGTTCTTC.

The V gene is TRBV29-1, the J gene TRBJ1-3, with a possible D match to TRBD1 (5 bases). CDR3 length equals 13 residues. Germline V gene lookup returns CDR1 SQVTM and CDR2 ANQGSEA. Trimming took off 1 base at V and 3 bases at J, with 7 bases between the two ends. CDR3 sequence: CSVEGRGGNTIYF. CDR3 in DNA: TGCAGCGTTGAAGGAAGGGGTGGAAACACCATATATTTT.

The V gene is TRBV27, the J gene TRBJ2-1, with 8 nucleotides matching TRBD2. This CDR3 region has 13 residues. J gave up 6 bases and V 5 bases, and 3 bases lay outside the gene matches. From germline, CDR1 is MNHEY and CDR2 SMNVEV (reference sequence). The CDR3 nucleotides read TGTGCCAGCAGTCCCGGGAGGGGCAATGAGCAGTTCTTC. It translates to CASSPGRGNEQFF.

DNA for the CDR3: TGTGCCAGCAGCGCAGGACAGGGGGAAATTACCGGGGAGCTGTTTTTT. The encoded protein is CASSAGQGEITGELFF. This sequence joins TRBV9 and TRBJ2-2; 10 bases line up with TRBD1. Germline loops: CDR1 SGDLS, CDR2 YYNGEE. V shed 3 bases and J 5 bases; nucleotides not matched to a gene: 7. This CDR3 is built from 16 residues.

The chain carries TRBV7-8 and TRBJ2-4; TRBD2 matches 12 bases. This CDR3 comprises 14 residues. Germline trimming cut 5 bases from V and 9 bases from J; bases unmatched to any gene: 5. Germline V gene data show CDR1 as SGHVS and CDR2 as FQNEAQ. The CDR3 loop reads CASSPGLAGSIQYF. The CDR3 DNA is TGTGCCAGCAGCCCTGGACTAGCGGGAAGCATTCAGTACTTC.

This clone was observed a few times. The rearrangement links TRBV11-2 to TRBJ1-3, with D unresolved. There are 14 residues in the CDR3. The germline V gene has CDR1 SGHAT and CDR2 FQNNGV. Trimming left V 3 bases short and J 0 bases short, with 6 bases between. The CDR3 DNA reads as TGTGCCAGCAGCTTGACAAACTCTGGAAACACCATATATTTT. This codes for CASSLTNSGNTIYF. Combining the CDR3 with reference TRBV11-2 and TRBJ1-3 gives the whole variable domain EAGVAQSPRYKIIEKRQSVAFWCNPISGHATLYWYQQILGQGPKLLIQFQNNGVVDDSQLPKDRFSAERLKGVDSTLKIQPAKLEDSAVYLCASSLTNSGNTIYFGEGSWLTVV.

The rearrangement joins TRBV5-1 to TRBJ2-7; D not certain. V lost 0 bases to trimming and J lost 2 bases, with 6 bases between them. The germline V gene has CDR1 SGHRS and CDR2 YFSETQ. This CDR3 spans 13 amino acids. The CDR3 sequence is CASSLGSPYEQYF. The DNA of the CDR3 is TGCGCCAGCAGCTTGGGTAGCCCCTACGAGCAGTACTTC. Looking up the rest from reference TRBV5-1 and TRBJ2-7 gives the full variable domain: KAGVTQTPRYLIKTRGQQVTLSCSPISGHRSVSWYQQTPGQGLQFLFEYFSETQRNKGNFPGRFSGRQFSNSRSEMNVSTLELGDSALYLCASSLGSPYEQYFGPGTRLTVT.

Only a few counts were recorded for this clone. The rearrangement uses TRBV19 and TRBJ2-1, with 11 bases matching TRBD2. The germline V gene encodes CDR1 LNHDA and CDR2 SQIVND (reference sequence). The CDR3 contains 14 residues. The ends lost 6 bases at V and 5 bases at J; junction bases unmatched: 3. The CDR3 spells CASRGLADHNEQFF. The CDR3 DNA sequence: TGTGCCAGTAGGGGACTAGCGGACCACAATGAGCAGTTCTTC.

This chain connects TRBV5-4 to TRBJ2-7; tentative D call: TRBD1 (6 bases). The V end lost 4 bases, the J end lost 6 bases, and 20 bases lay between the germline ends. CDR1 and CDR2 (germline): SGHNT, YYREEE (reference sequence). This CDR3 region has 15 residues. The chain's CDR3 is CASSGGAGTTSEQYF. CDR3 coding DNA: TGTGCCAGCAGCGGAGGAGCCGGGACAACCAGCGAGCAGTACTTC.

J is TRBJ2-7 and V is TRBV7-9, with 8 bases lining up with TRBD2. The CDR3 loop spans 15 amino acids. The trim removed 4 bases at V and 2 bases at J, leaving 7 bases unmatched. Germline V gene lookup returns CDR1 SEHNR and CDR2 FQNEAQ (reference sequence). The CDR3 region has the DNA TGTGCCAGCAGCTCAGAAGCGGGAGAGGCCTACGAGCAGTACTTC. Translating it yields CASSSEAGEAYEQYF.

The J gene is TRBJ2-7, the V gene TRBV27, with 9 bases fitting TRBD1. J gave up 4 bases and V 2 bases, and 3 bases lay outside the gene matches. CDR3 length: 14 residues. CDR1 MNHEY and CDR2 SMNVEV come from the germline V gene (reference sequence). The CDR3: CASSLPGQGYEQYF. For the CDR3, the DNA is TGTGCCAGCAGTTTACCGGGACAGGGTTACGAGCAGTACTTC.

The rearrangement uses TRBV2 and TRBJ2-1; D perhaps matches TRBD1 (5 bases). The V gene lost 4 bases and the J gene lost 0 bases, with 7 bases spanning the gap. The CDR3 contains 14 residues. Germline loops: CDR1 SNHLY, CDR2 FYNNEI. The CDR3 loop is CASSGQGSYNEQFF. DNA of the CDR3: TGTGCCAGCAGTGGGCAGGGCTCCTACAATGAGCAGTTCTTC.

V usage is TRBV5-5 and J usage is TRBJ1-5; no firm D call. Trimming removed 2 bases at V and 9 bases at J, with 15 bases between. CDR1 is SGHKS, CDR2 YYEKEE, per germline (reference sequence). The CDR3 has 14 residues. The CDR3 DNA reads TGTGCCAGCAGCTTAGTGGGGAGGGAGATGCCCCAGCATTTT. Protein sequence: CASSLVGREMPQHF.

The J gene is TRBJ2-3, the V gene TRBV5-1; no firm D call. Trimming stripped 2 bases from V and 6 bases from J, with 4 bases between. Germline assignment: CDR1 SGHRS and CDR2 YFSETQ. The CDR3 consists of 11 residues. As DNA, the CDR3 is TGCGCCAGCAGCTTCGGGGATACGCAGTATTTT. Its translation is CASSFGDTQYF.

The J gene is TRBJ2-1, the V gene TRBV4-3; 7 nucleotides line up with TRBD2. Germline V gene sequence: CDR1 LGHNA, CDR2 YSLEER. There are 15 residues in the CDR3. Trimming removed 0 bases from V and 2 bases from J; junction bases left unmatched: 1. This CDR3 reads CASSQDGRAYNEQFF. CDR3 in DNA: TGCGCCAGCAGCCAAGATGGGAGGGCCTACAATGAGCAGTTCTTC.

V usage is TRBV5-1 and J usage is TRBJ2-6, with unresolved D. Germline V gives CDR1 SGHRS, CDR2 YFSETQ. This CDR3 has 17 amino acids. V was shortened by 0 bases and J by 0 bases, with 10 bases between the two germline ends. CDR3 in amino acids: CASSLGIASSGANVLTF. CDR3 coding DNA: TGCGCCAGCAGCTTGGGTATCGCTAGCTCTGGGGCCAACGTCCTGACTTTC.

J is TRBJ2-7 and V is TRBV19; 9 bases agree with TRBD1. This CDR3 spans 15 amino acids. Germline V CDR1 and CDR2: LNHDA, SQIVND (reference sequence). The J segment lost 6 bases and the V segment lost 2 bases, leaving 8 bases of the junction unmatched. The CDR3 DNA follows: TGTGCCAGTAGTATAACAGGGGGCGGAATAGGCGAGCAGTACTTC. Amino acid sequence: CASSITGGGIGEQYF.

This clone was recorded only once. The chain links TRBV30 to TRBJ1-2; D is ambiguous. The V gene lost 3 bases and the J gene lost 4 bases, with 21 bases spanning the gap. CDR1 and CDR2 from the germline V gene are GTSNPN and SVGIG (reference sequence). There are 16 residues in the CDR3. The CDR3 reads CAWRAPSLETSYGYTF. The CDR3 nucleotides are TGTGCCTGGAGGGCTCCCTCTCTCGAAACTAGCTATGGCTACACCTTC.